This TCR beta chain stems from a study of blood T cells in healthy people across ages. Findings and limits, study-wide: The study found more naive CD4+ cells and higher diversity in long-lived than aged donors. Strongly correlated with naive T cell percentage was TCR beta diversity. PBMCs went unsorted, and a conclusive naive versus antigen-experienced comparison was therefore prevented.

J lost 3 bases, V lost 0 bases, and 5 bases had no gene match. The length of the CDR3 is 15 residues. In germline, CDR1 is SGHRS, CDR2 YFSETQ. The people who gave samples were healthy Caucasians from Russia, aged roughly 6 to 90. Primed by a sample-barcoded 5' primer and a J-beta primer mix, a second PCR proceeded for 7 to 11 cycles. MiXCR was run by TCRdb on the 5' RACE reads, yielding one entry per CDR3 protein. The table lists some 1.6 million distinct CDR3 sequences, about 35% of them singletons. This clonotype was seen more than once but under ten times. No antigen is known for it. Sequencing input: blood. The receptor was derived from a woman aged 25-40 years in good health. The chain uses TRBV5-1 and TRBJ1-1; 7 bases agree with TRBD1. Here the CDR3 reads CASSLGGGGYTEAFF. For the CDR3, the DNA is TGCGCCAGCAGCTTGGGCGGAGGGGGCTACACTGAAGCTTTCTTT.